The next 11 T cell receptor beta chains were all read from a single sample in a study of molecular identifiers for immune sequencing clone quantification. TCRdb itself ran the PCR reads through MiXCR, one entry per CDR3 protein. The data show about 630,000 distinct CDR3 sequences, about 25% seen once. The sequencing sample was made of naive CD8+ T cells from blood, with Jurkat cell RNA spiked in. Stated subset: FACS-sorted CD8+CD4-CCR7+CD45RA+ naive T cells. These receptors were collected from a human donor in good health. Some libraries in this study had Jurkat cell RNA spiked in.

For this clonotype: A clone one base away is much larger, so this may be a read error. The V gene is TRBV10-3, the J gene TRBJ1-6, with D possibly TRBD1 on 5 matching bases. The length of the CDR3 is 15 residues. Germline loops: CDR1 ENHRY, CDR2 SYGVKD. Trimming left V 8 bases short and J 5 bases short, with 16 bases between. The CDR3 sequence: CAIGKGTGHNSPLHF. In nucleotides, the CDR3 is TGTGCCATCGGTAAGGGGACGGGCCATAATTCACCCCTCCACTTT.

This chain uses TRBV19 with TRBJ2-7; D gene uncertain. The CDR3 has 13 residues. The germline V gene encodes CDR1 LNHDA and CDR2 SQIVND (reference sequence). Trimming left V 3 bases short and J 2 bases short, with 8 bases between. As DNA, the CDR3 is TGTGCCAGTAGTATCGGCACACCCTACGAGCAGTACTTC. Translating it yields CASSIGTPYEQYF.

This clonotype was counted many times. The chain carries TRBV6-5 and TRBJ1-5; 7 bases align to TRBD1. The germline V gene has CDR1 MNHEY and CDR2 SVGAGI. This CDR3 has 20 residues. V gave up 5 bases and J gave up 0 bases; unmatched junction bases: 19. In DNA form, the CDR3 reads TGTGCCAGCAGTCCCGGCACAGGGGTACACGATTGGCGTAGCAATCAGCCCCAGCATTTT. This codes for CASSPGTGVHDWRSNQPQHF.

This clonotype was counted only a few times. This rearrangement joins TRBV10-3 to TRBJ2-7; D is perhaps TRBD1 (6 bases). Trimming left V 5 bases short and J 2 bases short, with 10 bases between. CDR1 and CDR2 (germline): ENHRY, SYGVKD. This CDR3 is 13 amino acids long. This CDR3 is CAISWDTTYEQYF. DNA for the CDR3: TGTGCCATCAGTTGGGACACAACCTACGAGCAGTACTTC.

J is TRBJ1-4 and V is TRBV7-9; D remains unclear. Germline CDR1 is SEHNR and CDR2 is FQNEAQ (reference sequence). V lost 5 bases, J lost 5 bases, and 9 bases lay in between. CDR3 size: 13 residues. The CDR3 region is CASSPAQNEKLFF. DNA of the CDR3: TGTGCCAGCAGCCCAGCTCAGAATGAAAAACTGTTTTTT. Combining the CDR3 with reference TRBV7-9 and TRBJ1-4 gives the whole variable domain DTGVSQNPRHKITKRGQNVTFRCDPISEHNRLYWYRQTLGQGPEFLTYFQNEAQLEKSRLLSDRFSAERPKGSFSTLEIQRTEQGDSAMYLCASSPAQNEKLFFGSGTQLSVL.

In regard to this clonotype: The conserved closing phenylalanine or tryptophan is absent in this CDR3, likely reflecting a read error. V and J are TRBV7-2 and TRBJ2-5; D gene unclear. The CDR3 covers 13 residues. Germline V gene data show CDR1 as SGHTA and CDR2 as FQGNSA. DNA for the CDR3: TGTGCTAGCAGCTTAGTCTTGGCCGAGACCCAGTACTTA. As protein: CASSLVLAETQYL.

This chain uses TRBV5-1 with TRBJ2-1; 10 bases fit TRBD2. The length of the CDR3 is 14 residues. The V and J ends lost 2 bases and 8 bases, in that order; junction bases with no gene match: 4. Germline CDR1 and CDR2: SGHRS and YFSETQ. The CDR3 coding sequence is TGCGCCAGCAGCTTAGCGGGAGGGGGCGATGAGCAGTTCTTC. Its translation is CASSLAGGGDEQFF.

This clonotype was observed a few times. CDR3 bases: TGCAGTGCTAGATCAGGCCGCCCGGTGAGCGGGAGGTTATACAATGAGCAGTTCTTC. Translating it yields CSARSGRPVSGRLYNEQFF. The rearrangement links TRBV20-1 to TRBJ2-1, with 9 bases that match TRBD2. Per the germline V gene, CDR1 is DFQATT and CDR2 is SNEGSKA (reference sequence). Trimming cost V 2 bases and J 4 bases; bases outside gene matches: 18. The length of the CDR3 is 19 residues.

This clonotype was seen more than once but under ten times. The V and J genes are TRBV7-9 and TRBJ2-7, with 12 bases lining up with TRBD1. Germline V gene data show CDR1 as SEHNR and CDR2 as FQNEAQ (reference sequence). V shed 5 bases and J 1 base; nucleotides not matched to a gene: 6. CDR3 length: 16 residues. CDR3: CASSPGQGAISYEQYF. CDR3 coding DNA: TGTGCCAGCAGCCCGGGACAGGGGGCTATTTCCTACGAGCAGTACTTC.

This chain links TRBV29-1 with TRBJ2-5, with TRBD2 matching over 7 bases. Germline V gene sequence: CDR1 SQVTM, CDR2 ANQGSEA. CDR3 length equals 13 residues. J lost 3 bases, V lost 6 bases, and 7 bases had no gene match. The CDR3 sequence: CSVRAGVKETQYF. The CDR3 bases are TGCAGCGTGCGGGCGGGAGTAAAAGAGACCCAGTACTTC.

This clonotype was seen only once. A read error may explain this, as a much larger clone is one base away. The genes are TRBV4-3 and TRBJ2-3; TRBD1 matches 9 bases. This CDR3 is built from 17 residues. Germline loops: CDR1 LGHNA, CDR2 YSLEER. CDR3 sequence: CASSQDRPDRGTATQYF. In DNA form, the CDR3 reads TGCGCCAGCAGCCAAGATCGTCCGGACAGGGGCACAGCTACGCAGTATTTT.